This TCR beta chain was captured by sequencing in a study of cytomegalovirus exposure and HLA in healthy donors (dated by TCRdb to 2017 to 2019). Study-wide context: In an earlier analysis of approximately 640 of the donors, about 260 Gb of sequence data and roughly 100 million unique TCR beta sequences from 150 million to 200 million T cells were reported. About 330 gigabases of sequencing data and around 85 million unique TCR sequences made up an early release that covered 500 to 650 HLA-typed donors. The genetic ancestry cluster associated with self-reported Caucasian donors included roughly four fifths of the approximately 400 genotyped donors. The aim of the study was to test whether cataloging public T cell receptors could identify signatures of past pathogen exposure. Using immunosequencing, the study profiled T cell repertoires from 666 subjects and related those repertoires to cytomegalovirus serostatus. Along with the roughly 670-subject first cohort, a separate validation cohort of more than 90 different subjects was used. High-throughput TCR immunosequencing, statistical association of individual TCRs with disease status, and machine learning were combined to predict cytomegalovirus infection status. In a later analysis, previously published TCR beta repertoires from 666 donors were re-analyzed and high-resolution HLA genotyping was added so that TCR occurrence patterns could be studied. In the later analysis, no new phenotypic data were used to find candidate immune exposures; instead, reliance was placed on TCR beta sequences and their occurrence across donors. To decide whether each TCR beta V gene segment behaved as functional or pseudogenic, an earlier analysis of nearly 600 of the donors relied on high-throughput TCR beta sequencing. Alongside the repertoire data, information on donor age, sex, ethnicity and CMV serostatus was compiled. Genome-wide SNP genotypes for about 65% of the 666 donors were used in a later genetic analysis, which treated that subset as a discovery cohort. All discovery cohort repertoires had been generated using a single sequencing platform. HLA typing included class I and class II loci at four-digit resolution. Typing coverage varied by locus: about 620-640 donors for A, B, C, DRB1 and DQB1; approximately 500 for DQA1; about 600 for DPA1; about 450 for DPB1. Five DR-DQ haplotypes were handled as single units for association and clustering because linkage in the cohort was strong. Among around 400 genotyped donors of the cohort, an average of around 240,000 unique TCR beta nucleotide sequences were sequenced per donor, roughly a sixth of them non-productive. Overall results and qualifications from the work: Most TCR sequences were seen in very few donors, while some public TCRs were found in many individuals. The study listed 150 to 200 TCR beta chains as associated with cytomegalovirus. In a later analysis, most CMV-associated TCR beta chains were found to appear HLA-restricted, with HLA associations seemingly driven largely by CMV exposure. Correlated functional status among segregating V segments might reflect linkage disequilibrium, but an unknown experimental factor could not be ruled out. A later analysis reported that several top co-occurrence clusters appeared linked to parvovirus B19, influenza, CMV and Epstein-Barr virus. According to a later genetic analysis, donors in an Asian-associated ancestry cluster had fewer N-insertions in productive TCRs than the approximately 710-donor mean. A further reported finding was that TCR beta sequences accurately predicted the HLA-A and HLA-B alleles for most subjects in the first cohort. Compared with equally common non-associated chains, HLA-associated TCR beta chains in a later analysis were more clonally expanded and had lower generation probabilities. In an earlier analysis of 587 of the donors, most TCR beta V segments were observed in productive rearrangements about 87% or about 30% of the time, broadly matching IMGT annotations. Only TCR beta chains were sequenced in this cohort, and the absence of alpha or paired-chain data limited detectable features. When HLA alleles, especially DR and DQ, strongly co-occurred, attributing TCR associations to individual alleles was difficult. A cluster of highly shared sequence variants was judged likely to be a technical artifact of the sequencing pipeline. In a later genetic analysis, a missense DCLRE1C variant was associated with V-gene and J-gene trimming of TCR beta chains, and the association was replicated in an independent cohort. The earlier analysis of about 600 of the donors excluded 15 to 20 rarely observed V segments, including chromosome 9 orphons, because counts were too low. It was suggested by the authors that the approach could potentially be generalized to other disease states and immunological phenotypes. Specific HLA alleles were associated with 15,000 to 20,000 TCR beta sequences at a false discovery rate of 0.05 in a later analysis. In a later analysis, the rate of TCR association differed among HLA loci, with DRB1 alleles having the most associated TCRs and HLA-C alleles having the fewest. Three of the identified cytomegalovirus-associated TCR beta chains were confirmed in vitro to be specific for cytomegalovirus antigens. CMV serostatus was the only immune exposure information available for the cohort. Roughly uniform sequencing depth across donors was assumed in presence/absence analyses, although this assumption may not hold. Because HLA typing was unavailable for some donors at each locus, only the typed subset was used in association tests. The classifier was reported to diagnose cytomegalovirus status with high specificity and sensitivity in both the original and validation cohorts.

The cohort was made up of 666 healthy bone marrow donors. At the time of sampling, all cohort members were nominally healthy, though unrecorded immune exposures were likely present. The donor was CMV seropositive and was included in the group of 250 to 300 seropositive cohort members. A peripheral blood sample was collected from each donor, and TCR beta sequencing was performed on peripheral blood mononuclear cells. The Qiagen DNeasy Blood Extraction Kit was used to extract genomic DNA from the blood cell samples. For this clone: The specificity of this receptor is unknown. No base quality values were provided; no much bigger clone lies one nucleotide off.

The library was obtained by the immunoSEQ multiplex PCR assay. A mixture of 60 forward primers for TCR Vbeta segments and 13 reverse primers for TCR Jbeta segments was used in the multiplex PCR. A multiplex PCR assay on genomic DNA amplified the CDR3 region of rearranged TCR beta genes. On the Illumina HiSeq System, the amplified TCR beta libraries were sequenced as 87-base-pair reads. Per the original workflow: In a later analysis, 80 million or so unique TCR beta chains were counted across the 650 to 700 repertoires, and around 10 million of these chains were shared by at least two donors. A nearest-neighbor algorithm error-corrected the raw reads and collapsed the reads into unique sequences, merging closely related sequences to remove PCR and sequencing errors. V, D and J gene segments were assigned by aligning CDR3 sequences to IMGT reference sequences. For a sequence to be retained, a match of at least six nucleotides to both a V gene segment and a J gene segment was required. A rearrangement counted as productive if the CDR3 had no stop codons and remained in frame with V and J, and every other rearrangement counted as non-productive. CDR3 was defined according to IMGT convention as the region running from the second conserved V-encoded cysteine to the conserved J-encoded phenylalanine. Sequences without an unambiguous match to a single V gene segment were excluded from the earlier analysis of about 630 of the donors. An earlier analysis of several hundred of the donors called V segments functional above 56.7% productive rearrangements and segregating when the between-donor standard deviation exceeded 5%. To diagnose cytomegalovirus status from the catalog of TCR beta chain sequences, a statistical classification framework was built. In a later analysis, V and J genes were assigned by comparing TCR nucleotide sequences against IMGT/GENE-DB human TR gene sequences. The TCRdist pipeline was used in a later analysis to assign CDR3 sequences and most-parsimonious VDJ recombination scenarios. In a later analysis, each TCR beta chain was defined by its CDR3 amino acid sequence together with its V-gene family, and reads lacking a unique V-gene family were excluded. A later analysis removed 500 to 650 highly shared, low-generation-probability nucleotide sequences to deal with suspected cross-contamination and a sequencing artifact. In a later analysis, a clonal expansion index was calculated for each public chain from normalized within-repertoire ranks of inferred template counts. In a later analysis, generation probabilities were computed using a VDJ recombination model fitted to out-of-frame rearrangements, and the results were checked against IGoR. In a later analysis, hypergeometric tests were used to score TCR-TCR, TCR-HLA and TCR-CMV co-occurrence, with a repertoire-size bias correction applied to TCR pairs. To estimate false discovery rates, a later analysis permuted the HLA or CMV assignments 20 times. A later analysis grouped co-occurring TCRs with DBSCAN, adding TCRdist sequence similarity when clustering within HLA-allele-positive subsets. Repertoires with fewer than 30,000 or more than 120,000 public chains, plus five repertoires with anomalous nucleotide sharing, were excluded from co-occurrence clustering. TCRdb stores this immuneACCESS table with in-frame sequences only. Part of the clones is absent; in the studies checked, under half of the shortfall reflects unresolved V genes, and no reason is known for the rest. V and J calls plus clone size are reproduced from that table; the DNA served to infer D and trimming. This sample holds roughly 200,000 clones; 79% were observed only once. 1.5% of the sample is taken by the ten largest.

Material: PBMCs. This clonotype was sampled from a girl aged 10 to 17 in good health and CMV-seropositive.

The bases read TGTGCCAGCAGTTATGGGGACTGGGGCGCCGGGGAGCTGTTTTTT. This codes for CASSYGDWGAGELFF. The rearranged chain carries TRBV6-5 and TRBJ2-2; the D gene is possibly TRBD2, with 6 bases matching. V was cut back by 3 bases and J by 6 bases, leaving a gap of 14 bases between them. From its cysteine to its phenylalanine, the CDR3 spans 15 amino acids. Only the CDR3 region is kept as DNA, spanning 45 bases read in frame from base 1. In the germline V gene, CDR1 corresponds to MNHEY and CDR2 to SVGAGI.